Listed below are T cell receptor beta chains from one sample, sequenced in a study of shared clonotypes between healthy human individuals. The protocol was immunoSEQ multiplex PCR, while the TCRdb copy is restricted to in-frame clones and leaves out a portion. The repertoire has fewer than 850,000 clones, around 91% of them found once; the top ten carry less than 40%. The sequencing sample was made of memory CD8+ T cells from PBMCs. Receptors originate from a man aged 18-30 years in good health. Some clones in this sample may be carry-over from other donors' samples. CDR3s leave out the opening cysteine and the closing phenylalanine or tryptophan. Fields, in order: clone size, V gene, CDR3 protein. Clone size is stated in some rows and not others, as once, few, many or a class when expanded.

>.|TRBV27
ASSPQANYGYT
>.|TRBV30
AWSGKTSWETQY
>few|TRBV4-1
ASSPTGRMNTEAF
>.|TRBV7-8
ASSTFRGGADTQY
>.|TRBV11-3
ASRRSDTGELF
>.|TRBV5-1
ASSWGAGGISYNEQF
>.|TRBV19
ASSRDRGKAGNTIY
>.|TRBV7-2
ASSSGQGGLYSNQPQH
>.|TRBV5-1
ASSLGGGRNNEQF
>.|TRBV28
ASSLPLLEQF
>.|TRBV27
ASSLRTGPYQPQH
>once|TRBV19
ASIFGGELF
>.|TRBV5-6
ASSLRTGGADTQY
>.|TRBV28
ASSFTWQEVEKLF
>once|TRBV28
ASSKTGPRYGYT
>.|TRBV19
ASSGGTSGRPYNEQF
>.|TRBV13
ASSSGQSPYEQY
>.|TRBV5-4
ASSRGTANEKLF
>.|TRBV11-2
ASSLSLPPAGGYT
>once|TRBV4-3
ASSLKVGENTEAF
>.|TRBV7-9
ASSAIPGPQETQY
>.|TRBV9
ASSVGVSSYT
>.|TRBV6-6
ASSPLRHMGNTEAF
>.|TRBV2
ASGAVNGLAEGVDTQY
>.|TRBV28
ASRREGGTEAF
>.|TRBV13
ASSLGRGPGREAF
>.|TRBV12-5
ASGLVQGKCYT
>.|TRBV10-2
ASSDWLAGDEQY
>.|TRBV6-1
ASSETIGGEGVNQPQH
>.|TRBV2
ASNRGLNEQF
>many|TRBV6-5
ASGGLAGDTGELF
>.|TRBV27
ASSLLGGTSLGDEQF
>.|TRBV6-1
ASSEALGTGGEKLF
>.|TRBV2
AQSGDRDYNEQF
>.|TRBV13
ASSPSKGNEQF
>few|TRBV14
ASSQERNTEAF
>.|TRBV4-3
ASSLGARGSSYEQY
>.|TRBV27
ASSFSTGPYQPQH
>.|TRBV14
ASSQAGQPMVAGVIGFYEQY
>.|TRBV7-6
ASSLSEGIAGYEQY
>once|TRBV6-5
ASRSPGVYYEQY